This record looks at one TCR beta chain sequence and its context. Here immunoSEQ multiplex PCR was the method, and the copy in TCRdb shows in-frame clones only, minus some. The sample includes around 550,000 clones, 95% seen only once; the top ten take around 0.11%. These data come from a study of shared clonotypes between healthy human individuals. Naivety among CD8 cells was defined by CD45RO negativity and positive CCR7 selection, thereby excluding terminally differentiated effector memory CD45RA+ cells. The germline V gene has CDR1 MGHRA and CDR2 YSYEKL. This CDR3 region has 15 residues. V was trimmed by 0 bases and J by 7 bases, leaving 12 bases between them.

This clonotype was sampled from a woman under 40 in good health. Specimen: naive CD8+ T cells sorted from blood. The chain links TRBV4-1 to TRBJ2-2; the D is unclear. The CDR3 loop reads CASSQEEGKVGELFF. DNA for the CDR3: TGCGCCAGCAGCCAAGAGGAAGGGAAGGTCGGGGAGCTGTTTTTT.